These T cell receptor beta chains were read from a single sample in a study of blood T cell repertoires in COVID-19. The assay was immunoSEQ multiplex PCR, and TCRdb's table has in-frame clones only and misses some. The top ten clones hold 2% to 2.5% of a sample with 250,000 or so clones, roughly 86% of them seen once. Sequencing was performed on PBMCs or T cells enriched from blood (not recorded which). These receptors were taken from a woman aged 50 to 65 who had recovered from COVID-19. The CDR3 runs from the conserved cysteine through the conserved F or W.

cdr3_length: 18
v_call: TRBV18
j_call: TRBJ1-2
cdr3_aa: CASSPPLNPGARGRGYTF

cdr3_length: 14
v_call: TRBV11-1
j_call: TRBJ2-7
cdr3_aa: CASSFRDRINEQYF

cdr3_length: 17
v_call: TRBV5-6
j_call: TRBJ2-1
cdr3_aa: CASTPGSGAISYNEQFF

cdr3_length: 16
v_call: TRBV6-1
j_call: TRBJ1-6
cdr3_aa: CASSEALGQFNSPLHF

cdr3_length: 15
v_call: TRBV4-3
j_call: TRBJ2-1
cdr3_aa: CASSQERGGIDEQFF

cdr3_length: 17
v_call: TRBV28
j_call: TRBJ1-4
cdr3_aa: CASSLLRGGVTNEKLFF

cdr3_length: 16
v_call: TRBV3-1/TRBV3-2
j_call: TRBJ2-3
cdr3_aa: CASSQGLIGARDTQYF

cdr3_length: 14
v_call: TRBV16
j_call: TRBJ1-3
cdr3_aa: CASSQRDSGNTIYF

cdr3_length: 15
v_call: TRBV28
j_call: TRBJ2-1
cdr3_aa: CASSSGGVSYNEQFF

cdr3_length: 16
v_call: TRBV18
j_call: TRBJ1-5
cdr3_aa: CASSPTHGQGDQPQHF

cdr3_length: 14
v_call: TRBV3-1/TRBV3-2
j_call: TRBJ2-7
cdr3_aa: CASSQDWRYYEQYF

cdr3_length: 17
v_call: TRBV7-8
j_call: TRBJ1-1
cdr3_aa: CASSRGQGRRVTTEAFF

cdr3_length: 11
v_call: TRBV20-1
j_call: TRBJ2-3
cdr3_aa: CSAMRGDTQYF

cdr3_length: 15
v_call: TRBV28
j_call: TRBJ2-6
cdr3_aa: CASSFTGSGANVLTF

cdr3_length: 17
v_call: TRBV5-1
j_call: TRBJ1-3
cdr3_aa: CASSSRPGSERPNTIYF

cdr3_length: 14
v_call: TRBV7-2
j_call: TRBJ2-5
cdr3_aa: CASSRYGNQETQYF

cdr3_length: 14
v_call: TRBV28
j_call: TRBJ1-4
cdr3_aa: CASSRRDRVEKLFF

cdr3_length: 17
v_call: TRBV7-8
j_call: TRBJ2-5
cdr3_aa: CASSLGLAGGAIETQYF

cdr3_length: 16
v_call: TRBV6-2/TRBV6-3
j_call: TRBJ1-2
cdr3_aa: CASSFPGQRIYYGYTF